This TCR beta chain derives from a study of vaccination and CD4 T cells after COVID-19 (dated 2022 in TCRdb). Regarding the complete study: Convalescent patients had a positive SARS-CoV-2 result on nasal swab PCR, and of these patients, nine had mild disease and one had severe disease. As controls, cultures received a CEFX viral epitope pool (the positive control), an HIV-1 Nef peptide pool (the negative control), or no peptide at all. The convalescent cohort comprised six males and four females, including two Hispanic individuals, seven Caucasians, two Asians and one multiracial person. The spike-specific CD4+ TCR repertoire was compared before and after mRNA vaccination in 10 to 11 COVID-19 convalescent patients and a handful of infection-naive healthy vaccine recipients. For stimulating the cultures, overlapping spike peptide pools were used, derived from SARS-CoV-2 as well as from the common cold coronaviruses HCoV-NL63, HCoV-OC43 and HCoV-229E. Post-COVID blood samples from convalescent patients were collected a median of around 100 days after diagnosis, with a range of roughly 30 to 170 days. Two doses of either the Pfizer-BioNTech BNT162b2 vaccine (n=8) or the Moderna mRNA-1273 vaccine (n=2) were administered to participants. Post-vaccine blood samples were collected a median of about 72 days after the second vaccine dose, ranging from roughly 13 to 250 days. What the work shows at the level of the full study, not this receptor alone: The median count of SARS-CoV-2-reactive clonotypes went up from 20 to 25 after infection to about 40 after vaccination, although the change was not significant. Among convalescent patients, a median roughly 90% of the SARS-CoV-2-reactive clones seen after vaccination appeared only after vaccination, which suggests priming specific to the vaccine. The study included relatively few convalescent patients and did not analyze early timepoints after natural infection. Of the vaccine-specific clones in convalescent patients, 304 of 307, or nearly all, reacted only to SARS-CoV-2 spike and did not cross-react with common cold coronaviruses.

V ends up 10 bases short and J 3 bases short, with an unmatched junction base count of 10. Looking up the germline V gene yields CDR1 SGDLS and CDR2 YYNGEE. The CDR3 sequence holds 15 residues, the cysteine and phenylalanine included. Here the CDR3 DNA is all that survives: 45 bases in frame from base 1. What the treatment or condition label conveys for this sample: approximately nine-day PBMC culture with coronavirus spike peptide pools or control peptides (ViraFEST assay). The ViraFEST assay was used in the study, in which antigen-specific T cells were expanded with peptide pools and expanded clonotypes were subsequently identified by TCR sequencing. Positive SARS-CoV-2 PCR tests in the convalescent patients dated from March to December 2020, before Alpha, Beta and Delta variants emerged in the United States. PBMCs were cultured at roughly 1.8 million per well in IMDM supplemented with about 5% human AB serum and around 9.5 IU/ml IL-2, with 9.5 to 10 ug/ml peptide pools added. On days 3 and 7, half of the culture medium was replaced with fresh IL-2-containing medium. After nine to eleven days of culture, CD4+ T cells were isolated by negative selection with the EasySep CD4+ T cell isolation kit. Ficoll-Paque Plus gradient centrifugation was used to isolate PBMCs from whole blood, and the isolated PBMCs were then either used fresh or cryopreserved at -140C. Culture conditions were generally each tested in triplicate wells.

Library preparation used PCR. At the Johns Hopkins FTIC core, DNA from the cultured CD4+ T cells underwent TCR sequencing with the Oncomine TCR Beta short-read assay. The QIAamp micro DNA kit was used to extract genomic DNA from the cultured CD4+ T cells. The Oncomine TCR Beta libraries from cultured CD4+ T cells were pooled using unique dual indexes and then sequenced on an Illumina iSeq 100. On the study's bioinformatics: Non-productive sequences were filtered out, and CDR3s that did not start with C, did not end with F or W, or were shorter than 7 amino acids were discarded. The MANAFEST web application identified antigen-specific clonotypes by comparing peptide-stimulated wells against reference wells and other culture wells. To be called positive, a clone needed an FDR below 0.05, an odds ratio above 5, and a productive frequency above 0.1% in at least two of three replicate wells. Cross-reactive clonotypes were defined as significantly expanded in both SARS-CoV-2 spike wells and at least one common cold coronavirus spike condition. Using R version 3.6.1, CDR3 homology was evaluated through Levenshtein distances (stringdist) along with unrooted phylogenetic trees (ape). The public reads were run again by TCRdb, first through fastp at Q25 and then through MiXCR, and only productive beta chains were kept. Entries are consolidated by CDR3 protein sequence, retaining the most common genes and DNA. The V and J calls and clone size come from TCRdb's table, not from the authors' own analysis. In this sample the table shows about 14,000 distinct CDR3 sequences, less than 50% of which occur a single time. The ten largest account for about 10% of the sample.

This clonotype was recorded once. The antigen it binds to is not known. Qualities for individual bases were not recorded, and no much larger clone is one base off. A lone read gives weak evidence. The clonotype was recovered from a human donor who had recovered from COVID-19. The sample comprised CD4+ T cells from blood, cultured in vitro. The chain is made from TRBV9 and TRBJ1-1, and TRBD1 aligns with 12 junction nucleotides. CDR3 reads: CAPFGTGGEDTEAFF. DNA sequence: TGTGCCCCTTTCGGGACAGGGGGCGAGGACACTGAAGCTTTCTTT.